This T cell receptor (beta chain) was sequenced in a study of T cells in Graves' hyperthyroidism and ophthalmopathy. The study, taken as a whole, reports: The majority of expanded thyroid clonotypes above 0.001 also appeared in blood. Ophthalmopathy and stable hyperthyroidism were told apart by a 13 V-J model.

Concerning this clonotype itself: Its matching antigen is unknown. This likely comes from a read error, as the CDR3 has no conserved phenylalanine or tryptophan at its end.

Amplified TCR beta CDR3 regions derived from RNA transcripts. HTBI primers were used for first-round RT-PCR of the TCR CDR3. TCRdb reanalysed the multiplex PCR reads using MiXCR and keeps one entry per CDR3 protein. This sample has 610,000 or so distinct CDR3 sequences; about half occur once, and the top ten carry around 8%. The authors deemed Graves' hyperthyroidism stable absent ophthalmopathy progression within 18 months. This clonotype originated in a woman between 18 and 30 years old with Graves' hyperthyroidism. Sequenced input: peripheral blood or thyroid tissue (not recorded which).

The DNA for the CDR3 is TGTGCCAGCAGCTTAGAACAGAATGAAAAACTGTTTTTA. Translation gives CASSLEQNEKLFL. The rearrangement links TRBV11-2 to TRBJ1-4; no clear D gene. Trimming left V 0 bases short and J 5 bases short, with 4 bases between. The germline V gene has CDR1 SGHAT and CDR2 FQNNGV. There are 13 residues in the CDR3.